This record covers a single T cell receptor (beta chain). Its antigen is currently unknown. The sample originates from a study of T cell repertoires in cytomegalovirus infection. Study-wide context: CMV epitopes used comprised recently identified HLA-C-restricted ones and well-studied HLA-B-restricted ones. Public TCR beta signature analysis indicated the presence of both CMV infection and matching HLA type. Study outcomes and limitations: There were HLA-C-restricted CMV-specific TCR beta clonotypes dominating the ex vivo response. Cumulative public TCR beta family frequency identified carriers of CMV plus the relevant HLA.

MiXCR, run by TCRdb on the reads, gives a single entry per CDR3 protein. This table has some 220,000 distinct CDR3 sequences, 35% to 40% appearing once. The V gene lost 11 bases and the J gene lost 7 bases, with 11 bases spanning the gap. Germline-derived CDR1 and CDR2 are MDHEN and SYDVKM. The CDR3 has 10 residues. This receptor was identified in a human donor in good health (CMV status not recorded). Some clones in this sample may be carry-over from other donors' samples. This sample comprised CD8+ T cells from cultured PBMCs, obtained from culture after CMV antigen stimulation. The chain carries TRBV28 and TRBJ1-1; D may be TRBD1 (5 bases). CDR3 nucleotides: TGTGCCGTCCGGGACCGTGAAGCTTTCTTT. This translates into CAVRDREAFF.